This paragraph covers one TCR beta chain sequence. The sample comes from a study of blood T cell repertoires in COVID-19. The wider study: The analysed material was cDNA or gDNA that came from T cells, B-cell-depleted T cells, or PBMCs.

Some clones are missing from TCRdb's copy, which holds only in-frame ones; the method was immunoSEQ multiplex PCR. The sample gives 150,000 to 180,000 clones, roughly 80% of which show up once; 9.5% to 13% is in the top ten. The CDR3 runs 16 residues. The ends lost 4 bases at V and 8 bases at J; junction bases unmatched: 9. Looked up from germline, CDR1 is SGDLS and CDR2 is YYNGEE. Sequenced sample: peripheral blood. The V call is TRBV9, the J call TRBJ2-1; 13 bases agree with TRBD2. The sequence was collected from a woman aged 55-75 years with COVID-19, enrolled during active disease. The CDR3: CASSPRTSGSWDEQFF. The CDR3 nucleotides read TGTGCCAGCAGCCCACGGACTAGCGGGAGTTGGGATGAGCAGTTCTTC.